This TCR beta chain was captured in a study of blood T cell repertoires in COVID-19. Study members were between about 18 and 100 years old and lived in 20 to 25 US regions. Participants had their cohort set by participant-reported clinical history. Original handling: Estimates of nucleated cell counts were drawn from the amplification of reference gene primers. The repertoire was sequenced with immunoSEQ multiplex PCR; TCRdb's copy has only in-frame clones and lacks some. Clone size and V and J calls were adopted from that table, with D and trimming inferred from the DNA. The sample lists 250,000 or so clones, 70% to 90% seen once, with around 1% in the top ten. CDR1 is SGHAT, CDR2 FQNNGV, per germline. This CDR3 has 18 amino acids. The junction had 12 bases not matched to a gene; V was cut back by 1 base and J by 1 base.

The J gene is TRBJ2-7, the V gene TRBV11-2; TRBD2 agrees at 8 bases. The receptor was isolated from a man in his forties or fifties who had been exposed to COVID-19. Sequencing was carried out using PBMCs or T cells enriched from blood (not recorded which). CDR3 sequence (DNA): TGTGCCAGCAGCTTAGCGGTTGGTCTAGCGGGCGCATCCTACGAGCAGTACTTC. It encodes CASSLAVGLAGASYEQYF.